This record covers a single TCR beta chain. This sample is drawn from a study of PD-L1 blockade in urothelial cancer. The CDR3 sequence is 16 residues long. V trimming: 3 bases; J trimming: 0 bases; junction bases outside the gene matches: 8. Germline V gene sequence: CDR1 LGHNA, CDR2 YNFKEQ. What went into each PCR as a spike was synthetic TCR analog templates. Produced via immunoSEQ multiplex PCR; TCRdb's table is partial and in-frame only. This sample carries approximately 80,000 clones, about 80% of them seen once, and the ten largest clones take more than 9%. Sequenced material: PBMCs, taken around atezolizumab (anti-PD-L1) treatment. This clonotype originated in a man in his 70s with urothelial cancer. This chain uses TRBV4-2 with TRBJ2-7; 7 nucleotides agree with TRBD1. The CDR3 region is CASSHGTAKSSYEQYF. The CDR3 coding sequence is TGTGCCAGCAGCCATGGGACAGCCAAGAGCTCCTACGAGCAGTACTTC.